A selection of T cell receptor beta chains follows, all from one sample in a study of shared clonotypes between healthy human individuals. Here immunoSEQ multiplex PCR was the method, and the copy in TCRdb shows in-frame clones only, minus some. The repertoire consists of roughly 550,000 clones, with 95% to 96% occurring once and the leading ten covering 0.1% to 0.11%. Source material: naive CD8+ T cells sorted from blood. These receptors all come from a woman younger than 45 in good health. CDR3s include the opening cysteine and the closing phenylalanine or tryptophan. A D gene is named only where the DNA matches it firmly. For some rows the clone size is stated as once, few or many, or as a class when expanded; others skip it.

V	size	J	D	CDR3	DNA
TRBV27	-	TRBJ2-3	-	CASSFGSQGDTQYF	TGTGCCAGCAGTTTCGGAAGTCAGGGAGATACGCAGTATTTT
TRBV5-1	-	TRBJ1-2	-	CASSLDGASIFYTF	TGCGCCAGCAGCTTGGATGGCGCTTCTATTTTCTACACCTTC
TRBV27	-	TRBJ2-5	-	CASSLGSQQYF	TGTGCCAGCAGTTTGGGTTCGCAGCAGTACTTC
TRBV27	-	TRBJ1-1	-	CASSSNTEAFF	TGTGCCAGCAGTTCCAACACTGAAGCTTTCTTT
TRBV5-5	once	TRBJ2-7	TRBD1	CASSVNRGHNEQYF	TGTGCCAGCAGCGTTAACAGGGGGCACAACGAGCAGTACTTC
TRBV6-1	-	TRBJ2-7	-	CASSGDPGMEGLYEQYF	TGTGCCAGCAGTGGTGACCCAGGGATGGAGGGCCTGTACGAGCAGTACTTC
TRBV19	-	TRBJ2-7	-	CASSPTPGQDPYEQYF	TGTGCCAGTAGTCCAACCCCGGGCCAGGATCCTTACGAGCAGTACTTC
TRBV28	-	TRBJ2-7	-	CASSFRWVKLDLKMNEQYF	TGTGCCAGCAGTTTTCGTTGGGTGAAGTTGGATTTAAAAATGAACGAGCAGTACTTC
TRBV21-1	-	TRBJ2-1	-	CASSKDRPGASFHNEQFF	TGTGCCAGCAGCAAAGATCGTCCAGGGGCCTCCTTTCACAATGAGCAGTTCTTC
TRBV5-6	-	TRBJ1-2	-	CASSLGYDGYTF	TGTGCCAGCAGCTTGGGGTATGATGGCTACACCTTC
TRBV11-2	-	TRBJ1-1	-	CASRFGENTEAFF	TGTGCCAGCAGGTTCGGGGAGAACACTGAAGCTTTCTTT
TRBV11-2	-	TRBJ1-1	-	CASSLGGWGLNTEAFF	TGTGCCAGCAGCTTAGGGGGTTGGGGTTTGAACACTGAAGCTTTCTTT
TRBV5-1	-	TRBJ1-1	-	CASSWTTENTEAFF	TGCGCCAGCAGCTGGACGACAGAGAACACTGAAGCTTTCTTT
TRBV15	-	TRBJ1-1	-	CATSRDGAREAFF	TGTGCCACCAGCAGAGATGGTGCGCGAGAAGCTTTCTTT
TRBV6-1	-	TRBJ2-7	TRBD2	CASSEIRTSGAYEQYF	TGTGCCAGCAGTGAAATAAGGACTAGCGGAGCCTACGAGCAGTACTTC
TRBV29-1	-	TRBJ2-7	-	CSVEDGSSYEQYF	TGCAGCGTTGAGGACGGTAGCTCCTACGAGCAGTACTTC
TRBV27	-	TRBJ2-2	-	CASSFLPPNTGELFF	TGTGCCAGCAGTTTCCTCCCACCGAACACCGGGGAGCTGTTTTTT
TRBV18	-	TRBJ2-7	-	CASSPFKQGSAYEQYF	TGTGCCAGCTCACCATTCAAGCAGGGGAGCGCCTACGAGCAGTACTTC
TRBV5-6	-	TRBJ2-1	TRBD1	CASSLVGTGLFDEQFF	TGTGCCAGCAGCTTGGTAGGGACAGGGCTCTTCGATGAGCAGTTCTTC
TRBV11-2	-	TRBJ2-1	TRBD2	CASSPLAGEANEQFF	TGTGCCAGCAGCCCCTTAGCGGGAGAGGCAAATGAGCAGTTCTTC
TRBV6-5	-	TRBJ2-5	TRBD1	CASSRQQGGDETQYF	TGTGCCAGCAGTCGTCAACAGGGGGGAGACGAGACCCAGTACTTC
TRBV28	-	TRBJ2-7	-	CASSLSGTSAQYF	TGTGCCAGCAGTTTATCCGGGACATCTGCGCAGTACTTC
TRBV27	-	TRBJ2-7	-	CASSFGLTYEQYF	TGTGCCAGCAGTTTTGGGCTTACCTACGAGCAGTACTTC
TRBV29-1	once	TRBJ2-7	-	CSVVLGGRDEQYF	TGCAGCGTTGTCTTAGGGGGGCGGGACGAGCAGTACTTC
TRBV4-1	once	TRBJ1-5	-	CASSQEGGRTNQPQHF	TGCGCCAGCAGCCAAGAGGGGGGAAGAACCAATCAGCCCCAGCATTTT
TRBV25-1	-	TRBJ1-1	-	CASTGVGTEAFF	TGTGCCAGCACAGGGGTCGGGACTGAAGCTTTCTTT
TRBV5-1	-	TRBJ1-1	-	CASSPPSETEAFF	TGCGCCAGCAGCCCGCCGTCGGAGACTGAAGCTTTCTTT
TRBV11-3	-	TRBJ2-7	TRBD2	CASSLGGLAGDEQYF	TGTGCCAGCAGCCTGGGGGGACTAGCGGGAGACGAGCAGTACTTC
TRBV7-9	-	TRBJ2-7	TRBD1	CASSTGQERGYEQYF	TGTGCCAGCAGCACGGGACAGGAGAGGGGGTACGAGCAGTACTTC
TRBV4-1	-	TRBJ1-6	-	CASSQIGGSWSPLHF	TGCGCCAGCAGCCAAATAGGGGGTTCCTGGTCACCCCTCCACTTT
TRBV2	-	TRBJ2-7	-	CASRRDSSSYEQYF	TGTGCCAGCAGGCGGGACAGCAGCTCCTACGAGCAGTACTTC
TRBV27	-	TRBJ2-5	-	CASSPGWDQETQYF	TGTGCCAGCAGCCCGGGATGGGATCAAGAGACCCAGTACTTC
TRBV5-6	-	TRBJ1-4	-	CASSLGSGNEKLFF	TGTGCCAGCAGCTTAGGTTCAGGGAATGAAAAACTGTTTTTT
TRBV27	-	TRBJ2-7	TRBD2	CASSSGTSGRYEQYF	TGTGCCAGCAGTTCTGGGACTAGCGGGAGGTACGAGCAGTACTTC
TRBV15	-	TRBJ1-4	-	CATSRRHPTNEKLFF	TGTGCCACCAGCAGAAGACATCCAACTAATGAAAAACTGTTTTTT
TRBV19	-	TRBJ2-7	-	CASSRGHLTYEQYF	TGTGCCAGTAGTAGGGGACACCTTACCTACGAGCAGTACTTC
TRBV27	-	TRBJ2-1	-	CASSLLRGGGEQFF	TGTGCCAGCAGTTTATTGAGGGGGGGTGGGGAGCAGTTCTTC
TRBV7-6	-	TRBJ2-3	TRBD1	CASSLGLGQGTDTQYF	TGTGCCAGCAGCTTAGGGTTGGGACAGGGCACAGATACGCAGTATTTT
TRBV27	-	TRBJ2-7	-	CASSFGPGKGVSYEQYF	TGTGCCAGCAGTTTCGGTCCTGGGAAGGGCGTCTCCTACGAGCAGTACTTC
TRBV23-1	-	TRBJ1-1	TRBD1	CARGRGTGGTEAFF	TGCGCCAGGGGACGGGGGACAGGGGGCACTGAAGCTTTCTTT
TRBV28	-	TRBJ2-7	TRBD1	CASSLSRGRASYEQYF	TGTGCCAGCAGTTTATCCAGGGGGCGGGCGTCCTACGAGCAGTACTTC
TRBV5-1	-	TRBJ2-5	TRBD2	CASSPGLAGGPYRETQYF	TGCGCCAGCAGCCCTGGACTAGCGGGAGGGCCTTATCGGGAGACCCAGTACTTC
TRBV15	-	TRBJ1-5	-	CATSTRGYDQPQHF	TGTGCCACCAGCACCAGGGGTTATGATCAGCCCCAGCATTTT
TRBV27	-	TRBJ1-5	TRBD1	CASSFGQGHQPQHF	TGTGCCAGCAGTTTCGGACAGGGTCATCAGCCCCAGCATTTT